This T cell receptor (beta chain) was documented in a study of blood T cell repertoires in COVID-19. This CDR3 region has 12 residues. J was trimmed by 7 bases and V by 2 bases; bases with no gene match: 0. The germline V gene has CDR1 MDHEN and CDR2 SYDVKM. Data came from immunoSEQ multiplex PCR; TCRdb stores just in-frame clones and leaves some out. The table records 300,000 to 350,000 clones, approximately 91% of them present only once. This clonotype was obtained from a woman aged 25 to 39 who had been exposed to COVID-19. Sequenced sample: PBMCs or T cells enriched from blood (not recorded which). The chain has TRBV28 and TRBJ1-2; 8 bases fit TRBD1. The CDR3 DNA reads as TGTGCCAGCAGTTTAACAGGGGGTGGCTACACCTTC. It encodes CASSLTGGGYTF.